The 22 T cell receptor beta chains below come from one sample, sequenced in a study of blood T cell repertoires in COVID-19. Clones were sequenced by immunoSEQ multiplex PCR, and TCRdb holds only the in-frame ones, with some missing. Of about 190,000 clones in the sample, roughly four fifths are singletons; the top ten hold 5.1%. Source material: peripheral blood. These receptors all come from a woman in her 70s with active or convalescent COVID-19.

The genes are TRBV3-1 (or the pseudogene TRBV3-2) and TRBJ2-7; D perhaps matches TRBD2 (5 bases). Per germline, CDR1 LGHDT and CDR2 YNNKEL (reference sequence). Trimming removed 3 bases at V and 4 bases at J, with 10 bases between. CDR3 length: 13 residues. Here the CDR3 DNA reads TGTGCCAGCAGCCAGGCTCTAGCATACGAGCAGTACTTC. Amino acids: CASSQALAYEQYF.

This chain joins TRBV11-2 and TRBJ2-1; 10 bases map to TRBD2. This CDR3 region has 16 residues. Losses at the gene ends were 2 bases for V and 7 bases for J; bases not matched to a gene: 8. CDR1 is SGHAT and CDR2 is FQNNGV in the germline V gene. CDR3 nucleotide sequence: TGTGCCAGCAGCTTAACTAGCGGGAACCTCGGGAATGAGCAGTTCTTC. This sequence encodes CASSLTSGNLGNEQFF.

As to this clone: At one end, the junction sequence differs from germline, possibly due to a read error. The chain couples TRBV7-7 to TRBJ2-1; 9 bases are shared with TRBD1. Germline assignment: CDR1 SSHAT and CDR2 FNYEAQ (reference sequence). CDR3 length: 16 amino acids. The chain's CDR3 is CASSPLSGTGYNEQFF. The CDR3 nucleotides read TGTGCTAGCAGCCCTCTATCCGGGACAGGGTACAATGAGCAGTTCTTC.

V and J are TRBV7-9 and TRBJ2-1; tentative D call: TRBD2 (6 bases). Germline CDR1 reads SEHNR; CDR2 reads FQNEAQ (reference sequence). There are 15 residues in the CDR3. Trimming stripped 6 bases from V and 2 bases from J, with 14 bases between. As DNA, the CDR3 is TGTGCCAGCAGACTCTTGCCTAGCGCCTACAATGAGCAGTTCTTC. Translating gives CASRLLPSAYNEQFF.

J is TRBJ2-1 and V is TRBV5-1, with D tentatively TRBD2 (6 bases). This CDR3 is built from 15 residues. Germline V CDR1 and CDR2: SGHRS, YFSETQ. The V and J ends lost 4 bases and 0 bases respectively, with 11 bases between them. CDR3 residues: CASSQGLVSYNEQFF. CDR3 nucleotides: TGCGCCAGCAGCCAGGGACTTGTCTCCTACAATGAGCAGTTCTTC.

This rearrangement joins TRBV12-5 to TRBJ2-1, with D possibly being TRBD2 (6 bases). With 0 bases removed from V and 5 bases from J, the gap between germline ends came to 14 bases. The CDR3 totals 16 residues. Germline V lookup: CDR1 LGHNT, CDR2 FRNRAP. The CDR3: CASGLVVLARDNEQFF. For the CDR3, the DNA is TGTGCTAGTGGTTTGGTAGTACTAGCAAGGGACAATGAGCAGTTCTTC.

The chain has TRBV11-3 and TRBJ2-7, with D possibly being TRBD2 (5 bases). With 4 bases removed from V and 6 bases from J, the gap between germline ends came to 13 bases. The CDR3 extends over 13 amino acids. Germline V gene lookup returns CDR1 SGHNT and CDR2 YENEEA. The DNA for the CDR3 is TGTGCCAGCAGCTCTAGACCAGGAGGCGAGCAGTACTTC. Protein: CASSSRPGGEQYF.

The genes are TRBV6-1 and TRBJ2-1; 14 bases map to TRBD2. V gave up 1 base and J gave up 6 bases; unmatched junction bases: 2. This CDR3 has 16 residues. CDR1 and CDR2 from the germline V gene are MNHNS and SASEGT. The CDR3 DNA follows: TGTGCCAGCAGTGAAGAGGGACTAGCGGGAGTCAATGAGCAGTTCTTC. It encodes CASSEEGLAGVNEQFF.

The chain employs TRBV4-1 and TRBJ1-4; no definite D call. Germline lookup yields CDR1 MGHRA and CDR2 YSYEKL. V lost 8 bases, J lost 7 bases, and 14 bases lay in between. The length of the CDR3 is 13 residues. The CDR3 coding sequence is TGCGCCAGCCGCTACGGTGGCGGTGAAAAACTGTTTTTT. Translation gives CASRYGGGEKLFF.

This clone was seen a single time. This chain uses TRBV6-6 with TRBJ1-1; a possible D gene is TRBD1 (6 bases). The ends were cut back, 8 bases at V and 1 base at J, with 11 bases in the middle. The CDR3 contains 13 residues. Germline CDR1 is MNHNY and CDR2 is SVGAGI (reference sequence). This CDR3 reads CASGSGANTEAFF. CDR3 sequence (DNA): TGTGCCAGCGGATCAGGGGCGAACACTGAAGCTTTCTTT.

The chain combines TRBV5-1 with TRBJ1-1; 8 bases match TRBD1. The V and J ends lost 4 bases and 2 bases, in that order; junction bases with no gene match: 7. The germline V gene has CDR1 SGHRS and CDR2 YFSETQ. CDR3 length: 15 amino acids. This CDR3 is CASSQQTGENTEAFF. For the CDR3, the DNA is TGCGCCAGCAGCCAGCAGACAGGGGAAAACACTGAAGCTTTCTTT.

CDR3 in DNA: TGTGCCAGCAGCCTTGGGACAGGGTTGAACACTGAAGCTTTCTTT. Translated: CASSLGTGLNTEAFF. J is TRBJ1-1 and V is TRBV11-2; 9 bases agree with TRBD1. Germline loops: CDR1 SGHAT, CDR2 FQNNGV. V trimming: 5 bases; J trimming: 0 bases; junction bases outside the gene matches: 4. The length of the CDR3 is 15 residues. Based on the CDR3 plus reference TRBV11-2 and TRBJ1-1, the full variable domain is EAGVAQSPRYKIIEKRQSVAFWCNPISGHATLYWYQQILGQGPKLLIQFQNNGVVDDSQLPKDRFSAERLKGVDSTLKIQPAKLEDSAVYLCASSLGTGLNTEAFFGQGTRLTVV.

This rearrangement joins TRBV11-2 to TRBJ2-7; possibly TRBD2 for D (6 bases). Looked up from germline, CDR1 is SGHAT and CDR2 is FQNNGV. V lost 3 bases and J lost 1, with 16 bases in between. This CDR3 is built from 16 residues. The CDR3 nucleotides read TGTGCCAGCAGCTTTGGACTACCCCGTTCTTCCTACGAGCAGTACTTC. Protein sequence: CASSFGLPRSSYEQYF.

This clone was found many times. The rearrangement joins TRBV3-1 (or the pseudogene TRBV3-2) to TRBJ1-5, with D possibly being TRBD1 (5 bases). This CDR3 comprises 15 residues. V was shortened by 4 bases and J by 4 bases, with 14 bases between the two germline ends. Germline loops: CDR1 LGHDT, CDR2 YNNKEL (reference sequence). The CDR3 is CASSPDSSGNQPQHF. DNA of the CDR3: TGTGCCAGCAGCCCGGATTCATCAGGGAATCAGCCCCAGCATTTT.

The V and J genes are TRBV6-4 and TRBJ1-1; D is unclear. This CDR3 is built from 13 residues. Germline V gene sequence: CDR1 MRHNA, CDR2 SNTAGT. V was cut by 5 bases and J by 0 bases, with 7 bases left in between. The CDR3 DNA reads as TGTGCCAGCAGTATAAAATTGAACACTGAAGCTTTCTTT. As protein: CASSIKLNTEAFF.

This clone was found once. CDR3 region: CASSSRLVNNEQYF. The CDR3 region has the DNA TGTGCCAGCAGCTCGCGACTAGTTAACAACGAGCAGTACTTC. The chain employs TRBV11-2 and TRBJ2-7; maybe TRBD2 (6 bases). CDR1 and CDR2 (germline): SGHAT, FQNNGV. CDR3 length: 14 amino acids. V gave up 4 bases and J gave up 5 bases, with 15 bases separating them.

This clone appeared a few times. The V gene is TRBV7-7, the J gene TRBJ2-5, with 10 nucleotides matching TRBD2. The junction had 5 bases not matched to a gene; V was cut back by 2 bases and J by 2 bases. Germline V gene sequence: CDR1 SSHAT, CDR2 FNYEAQ (reference sequence). This CDR3 has 16 residues. This CDR3 reads CASSLMETSGQETQYF. For the CDR3, the DNA is TGTGCCAGCAGCTTAATGGAGACTAGCGGGCAAGAGACCCAGTACTTC.

The genes are TRBV5-1 and TRBJ2-7; tentatively, D is TRBD1 (6 bases). The CDR3 length is 14 residues. Germline-derived CDR1 and CDR2 are SGHRS and YFSETQ. V lost 3 bases and J lost 3, with 13 bases in between. The CDR3 loop reads CASSSFRDNYEQYF. The CDR3 DNA reads as TGCGCCAGCAGCTCCTTCCGGGACAACTACGAGCAGTACTTC.

The rearrangement joins TRBV6-1 to TRBJ1-2; TRBD1 agrees at 8 bases. Unmatched junction bases numbered 9, after V lost 2 bases and J lost 7 bases. The germline CDR1 and CDR2 sequences are MNHNS and SASEGT. The CDR3 is 15 residues long. The CDR3 reads CASSEWVRGQVGYTF. CDR3 sequence (DNA): TGTGCCAGCAGTGAATGGGTCAGGGGGCAGGTTGGCTACACCTTC.

J is TRBJ2-5 and V is TRBV4-1; 8 nucleotides agree with TRBD2. Germline V gives CDR1 MGHRA, CDR2 YSYEKL. This CDR3 is 15 amino acids long. Trimming cost V 1 base and J 2 bases; bases outside gene matches: 3. The DNA of the CDR3 is TGCGCCAGCAGCCAAGGCCCTAGCGGGCAAGAGACCCAGTACTTC. Translation gives CASSQGPSGQETQYF.

For the CDR3, the DNA is TGTGCCAGCAACGCAGGGGCTGGATCACCCCTCCACTTT. Protein product: CASNAGAGSPLHF. The rearrangement links TRBV9 to TRBJ1-6; a possible D gene is TRBD1 (6 bases). CDR1 is SGDLS and CDR2 is YYNGEE in the germline V gene. With 6 bases removed from V and 10 bases from J, the gap between germline ends came to 14 bases. This CDR3 region has 13 residues.

This clone appeared once. Other DNA variants within this sample encode the same CDR3. The rearrangement joins TRBV18 to TRBJ1-2, with 7 nucleotides matching TRBD1. CDR1 and CDR2 (germline): KGHSH, LQKENI. After removal of 3 bases from V and 2 bases from J, the junction contained 0 bases not matched to a gene. The length of the CDR3 is 13 residues. Here the CDR3 reads CASSPGQNYGYTF. The CDR3 bases are TGTGCCAGCTCACCGGGACAGAACTATGGCTACACCTTC.